The 9 T cell receptor beta chains below come from one sample, sequenced in a study of T cell repertoires in cytomegalovirus infection. A single record per CDR3 protein comes from TCRdb applying MiXCR to the reads. The sample shows 170,000 or so distinct CDR3 sequences, around an eighth of them seen only once. The sequenced sample was PBMCs. The receptors originated from a human donor in good health (CMV status not recorded). Some clones in this sample may be carry-over from other donors' samples.

This clonotype came up many times. V and J are TRBV12-3 or TRBV12-4 and TRBJ1-1; D remains ambiguous. V shed 4 bases and J shed 9 bases, with 9 bases lying between them. The CDR3 contains 11 residues. The DNA of the CDR3 is TGTGCCAGCAGTTATACGGCCCAAGCTTTCTTT. This gives the protein CASSYTAQAFF.

This sequence joins TRBV28 and TRBJ2-6; tentatively, D is TRBD1 (5 bases). The CDR3 runs 14 residues. Trimming cost V 9 bases and J 1 base, with 10 bases left between them. Looked up from germline, CDR1 is MDHEN and CDR2 is SYDVKM. Here the CDR3 reads CASSTVSGANVLTF. CDR3 nucleotides: TGTGCCAGTTCGACAGTTTCTGGGGCCAACGTCCTGACTTTC.

The rearrangement uses TRBV7-2 and TRBJ1-3; D possibly corresponds to TRBD1 (5 bases). V dropped 2 bases and J dropped 0 bases, with 11 bases sitting between them. Germline lookup yields CDR1 SGHTA and CDR2 FQGNSA. The CDR3 runs to 16 residues. CDR3 DNA sequence: TGTGCCAGCAGCTTATCCCAGGGTGCCTCTGGAAACACCATATATTTT. Amino acid sequence: CASSLSQGASGNTIYF. Full variable domain (missing parts from reference TRBV7-2 and TRBJ1-3): GAGVSQSPSNKVTEKGKDVELRCDPISGHTALYWYRQSLGQGLEFLIYFQGNSAPDKSGLPSDRFSAERTGGSVSTLTIQRTQQEDSAVYLCASSLSQGASGNTIYFGEGSWLTVV.

The chain recombines TRBV4-2 with TRBJ1-2; 7 nucleotides line up with TRBD1. V was pared by 5 bases and J by 0 bases, with 6 bases of the junction left unmatched. The V gene's germline CDR1 is LGHNA and CDR2 YNFKEQ. The CDR3 has 15 amino acids. The CDR3 DNA follows: TGTGCCAGCAGCGCCAGGGGACAGACTAACTATGGCTACACCTTC. Translating it yields CASSARGQTNYGYTF.

The chain links TRBV19 to TRBJ2-3, with D perhaps TRBD1 or TRBD2 (5 bases each). The CDR3 is made up of 19 amino acids. The V gene's germline CDR1 is LNHDA and CDR2 SQIVND (reference sequence). V was clipped by 4 bases and J by 4 bases, with 27 bases between them. CDR3 coding DNA: TGTGCCAGTAGTACCGGGACCCCGCCACTACGCCGGAGCGCAGATACGCAGTATTTT. It codes for CASSTGTPPLRRSADTQYF. The complete variable domain, with remaining parts taken from reference TRBV19 and TRBJ2-3, reads DGGITQSPKYLFRKEGQNVTLSCEQNLNHDAMYWYRQDPGQGLRLIYYSQIVNDFQKGDIAEGYSVSREKKESFPLTVTSAQKNPTAFYLCASSTGTPPLRRSADTQYFGPGTRLTVL.

The chain employs TRBV29-1 and TRBJ2-1; D is perhaps TRBD2 (5 bases). Trimming pared 7 bases from V and 0 bases from J, leaving 10 bases between. Germline CDR1 reads SQVTM; CDR2 reads ANQGSEA. The CDR3 sequence is 13 residues long. The CDR3: CSAAAGSYNEQFF. In DNA form, the CDR3 reads TGCAGCGCTGCGGCGGGCTCCTACAATGAGCAGTTCTTC.

This clonotype was observed a handful of times. Here the CDR3 DNA reads TGCAGCGTTGGTGCGGTCGGTGGAAACACCATATATTTT. This gives the protein CSVGAVGGNTIYF. The chain joins TRBV29-1 to TRBJ1-3; D is uncertain. Between the trimmed V and J ends, which lost 4 bases and 3 bases, there was a span of 10 bases. The CDR3 has 13 residues. Germline assignment: CDR1 SQVTM and CDR2 ANQGSEA.

This clonotype has a handful of counts. This chain uses TRBV11-2 with TRBJ2-7; the D call may be TRBD1 or TRBD2 (6 bases each). Germline V gene lookup returns CDR1 SGHAT and CDR2 FQNNGV. The CDR3 length is 17 residues. V gave up 0 bases and J gave up 2 bases, with 17 bases separating them. The CDR3 DNA reads TGTGCCAGCAGCTTAGACAGGGGCCGGGGGATTACCTACGAGCAGTACTTC. It specifies CASSLDRGRGITYEQYF.

This clonotype was counted a single time. A much larger clone is a single base away; this may be a read error. This chain connects TRBV11-2 to TRBJ1-3; D is possibly TRBD1 (5 bases). CDR1 and CDR2 (germline): SGHAT, FQNNGV. The length of the CDR3 is 19 residues. As DNA, the CDR3 is TGTGCCAGCAGCTTGACCGGGACTCCGAAAGGAAAGGCTGGAAACGCCATATATTTT. This codes for CASSLTGTPKGKAGNAIYF. Using reference TRBV11-2 and TRBJ1-3 for the parts outside the CDR3, the full variable domain is EAGVAQSPRYKIIEKRQSVAFWCNPISGHATLYWYQQILGQGPKLLIQFQNNGVVDDSQLPKDRFSAERLKGVDSTLKIQPAKLEDSAVYLCASSLTGTPKGKAGNAIYFGEGSWLTVV.